Listed here are 8 T cell receptor beta chains from one sample, sequenced in a study of blood T cell repertoires in COVID-19. The repertoire was sequenced with immunoSEQ multiplex PCR; TCRdb's copy has only in-frame clones and lacks some. In the table there are 200,000 to 250,000 clones, around 80% of which are singletons. Sequencing was carried out using PBMCs or T cells enriched from blood (not recorded which). The receptors originated from a man between 60 and 75 years old who had recovered from COVID-19.

The chain carries TRBV5-1 and TRBJ2-7; 11 bases are shared with TRBD2. This CDR3 is built from 14 residues. CDR1 is SGHRS, CDR2 YFSETQ, per germline. With 1 base clipped from V and 6 bases from J, the junction kept 3 bases outside the gene matches. The DNA of the CDR3 is TGCGCCAGCAGCTTGCGACTAGCGGGGATCGAGCAGTACTTC. It yields the protein CASSLRLAGIEQYF.

The rearrangement joins TRBV19 to TRBJ1-1, with D possibly TRBD1 on 6 matching bases. Per germline, CDR1 LNHDA and CDR2 SQIVND (reference sequence). The length of the CDR3 is 14 residues. The germline V and J ends were trimmed by 6 bases and 4 bases, with 15 bases remaining between them. CDR3 in amino acids: CASSITGRGTEAFF. DNA of the CDR3: TGTGCCAGTAGCATAACAGGGAGGGGCACTGAAGCTTTCTTT.

The rearrangement uses TRBV24-1 and TRBJ1-2; D uncertain. This CDR3 is 13 amino acids long. The V end lost 4 bases, the J end lost 4 bases, and 9 bases lay between the germline ends. Germline V gene sequence: CDR1 KGHDR, CDR2 SFDVKD. CDR3 DNA: TGTGCCACCAGTGACGGTTCGCCCTATGGCTACACCTTC. Residues: CATSDGSPYGYTF.

The chain recombines TRBV4-2 with TRBJ1-3; 8 bases map to TRBD1. From germline, CDR1 is LGHNA and CDR2 YNFKEQ. The V gene end was trimmed by 1 base and the J gene end by 2 bases; junction bases not matched to a gene: 7. There are 17 residues in the CDR3. CDR3 sequence reads: CASSQAKTGVTGNTIYF. CDR3 bases: TGTGCCAGCAGCCAAGCAAAGACAGGGGTGACTGGAAACACCATATATTTT.

The rearrangement uses TRBV4-2 and TRBJ2-2; 8 bases line up with TRBD1. Germline V gives CDR1 LGHNA, CDR2 YNFKEQ. V was pared by 1 base and J by 1 base, with 11 bases of the junction left unmatched. This CDR3 has 19 amino acids. DNA of the CDR3: TGTGCCAGCAGCCAAGTTCGTTACAGGGGGACGAGGAACACCGGGGAGCTGTTTTTT. Amino acid sequence: CASSQVRYRGTRNTGELFF.

This clone was detected only a few times. This chain connects TRBV4-2 to TRBJ1-2; perhaps TRBD1 as D (5 bases). The CDR3 length is 13 residues. The germline V gene encodes CDR1 LGHNA and CDR2 YNFKEQ. Trimming stripped 5 bases from V and 2 bases from J, with 9 bases between. The CDR3 region is CASSTTGNYGYTF. CDR3 sequence (DNA): TGTGCCAGCAGCACCACAGGCAACTATGGCTACACCTTC.

As DNA, the CDR3 is TGCAGTGCTCACAGGGGTGGCTACACCTTC. This encodes CSAHRGGYTF. The V call is TRBV20-1, the J call TRBJ1-2; 7 bases line up with TRBD1. This CDR3 is built from 10 residues. Germline V gene sequence: CDR1 DFQATT, CDR2 SNEGSKA (reference sequence). The V segment lost 5 bases and the J segment 7 bases; nucleotides outside the gene matches: 1.

This clone was seen ten or more times. The genes are TRBV19 and TRBJ1-6; 8 positions match TRBD1. The germline V gene has CDR1 LNHDA and CDR2 SQIVND (reference sequence). This CDR3 comprises 12 residues. V gave up 8 bases and J gave up 9 bases; unmatched junction bases: 3. Here the CDR3 DNA reads TGTGCCAGTGGACAGGGTTCTTCACCCCTCCACTTT. Its protein product is CASGQGSSPLHF. Drawing the rest from reference TRBV19 and TRBJ1-6, the complete variable domain is DGGITQSPKYLFRKEGQNVTLSCEQNLNHDAMYWYRQDPGQGLRLIYYSQIVNDFQKGDIAEGYSVSREKKESFPLTVTSAQKNPTAFYLCASGQGSSPLHFGNGTRLTVT.